These 10 T cell receptor beta chains originate from one sample sequenced in a study of blood T cell repertoires in COVID-19 (dated by TCRdb to 2018 to 2020). Receptors were amplified or captured by the immunoSEQ multiplex PCR assay. TCRdb took over this immuneACCESS table, retaining in-frame rearrangements with V and J assigned. Such tables are incomplete; in checked studies, under half of the missing clones stem from an unresolved V gene, and the remainder is unexplained. Recorded for this sample are 150,000 to 200,000 clones; around 84% of them occurred a single time. The ten largest account for around a fifth of the sample. Sequenced input: peripheral blood. Receptor source: a woman aged 80 or over with acute or convalescent COVID-19.

The V gene is TRBV5-8, the J gene TRBJ2-7; 12 bases align to TRBD1. Germline lookup yields CDR1 SGHTS and CDR2 YDEGEE. The CDR3 totals 15 residues. V lost 4 bases, J lost 7 bases, and 9 bases stayed unmatched. The CDR3 reads CASSKRDRGLLEQYF. The CDR3 coding sequence is TGTGCCAGCAGCAAAAGGGACAGGGGGCTCTTGGAGCAGTACTTC. The full variable domain, its missing parts supplied by reference TRBV5-8 and TRBJ2-7, is EAGVTQSPTHLIKTRGQQATLRCSPISGHTSVYWYQQALGLGLQFLLWYDEGEERNRGNFPPRFSGRQFPNYSSELNVNALELEDSALYLCASSKRDRGLLEQYFGPGTRLTVT.

The chain joins TRBV28 to TRBJ2-3, with 7 bases lining up with TRBD2. The CDR3 has 13 residues. The germline CDR1 and CDR2 sequences are MDHEN and SYDVKM. The CDR3 spells CAVSGTGTDTQYF. Here the CDR3 DNA reads TGTGCGGTAAGCGGGACTGGCACAGATACGCAGTATTTT. The entire variable domain, with the rest obtained from reference TRBV28 and TRBJ2-3, is as follows: DVKVTQSSRYLVKRTGEKVFLECVQDMDHENMFWYRQDPGLGLRLIYFSYDVKMKEKGDIPEGYSVSREKKERFSLILESASTNQTSMYLCAVSGTGTDTQYFGPGTRLTVL.

This CDR3 reads CASSENSGVYEQYF. CDR3 nucleotides: TGCGCCAGCAGCGAGAATAGCGGGGTTTACGAGCAGTACTTC. This sequence joins TRBV5-1 and TRBJ2-7; 8 bases line up with TRBD2. CDR1 and CDR2 (germline): SGHRS, YFSETQ. V gave up 4 bases and J gave up 4 bases; unmatched junction bases: 7. The CDR3 covers 14 residues.

J is TRBJ1-1 and V is TRBV10-3; tentatively, D is TRBD1 (5 bases). The V end was cut by 4 bases, the J end by 1 base, with 7 bases between. This CDR3 region has 13 residues. Germline CDR1 is ENHRY and CDR2 is SYGVKD. CDR3 sequence: CAISGGANTEAFF. The CDR3 DNA follows: TGTGCCATCAGTGGTGGGGCGAACACTGAAGCTTTCTTT.

The chain couples TRBV19 to TRBJ1-1; no clear D gene. The germline V gene encodes CDR1 LNHDA and CDR2 SQIVND (reference sequence). CDR3 length equals 13 residues. V lost 10 bases and J lost 3, with 15 bases in between. For the CDR3, the DNA is TGTGCCACCGGCGTCAGGAGGGACACTGAAGCTTTCTTT. Its translation: CATGVRRDTEAFF.

The V call is TRBV7-9, the J call TRBJ2-7; no clear D. Trimming shortened V by 3 bases and J by 2 bases, and 14 bases separated the two germline ends. The CDR3 sequence is 15 residues long. The germline CDR1 and CDR2 sequences are SEHNR and FQNEAQ (reference sequence). The chain's CDR3 is CASSFGRQAPYEQYF. CDR3 bases: TGTGCCAGCAGCTTTGGAAGGCAGGCCCCCTACGAGCAGTACTTC.

The CDR3 nucleotides are TGTGCCTGCCGACAGGGGGAATATGGCAATCAGCCCCAGCATTTT. It encodes CACRQGEYGNQPQHF. The rearrangement uses TRBV30 and TRBJ1-5; TRBD1 aligns across 9 bases. Germline CDR1 reads GTSNPN; CDR2 reads SVGIG (reference sequence). J lost 2 bases, V lost 6 bases, and 8 bases had no gene match. The CDR3 is 15 amino acids.

This clone turned up a few times. The chain carries TRBV6-5 and TRBJ2-7; TRBD2 matches 11 bases. This CDR3 contains 15 residues. Germline trimming cut 2 bases from V and 3 bases from J; bases unmatched to any gene: 3. Germline V lookup: CDR1 MNHEY, CDR2 SVGAGI. The CDR3 region is CASSYVAGGIYEQYF. The DNA of the CDR3 is TGTGCCAGCAGTTACGTAGCGGGGGGGATCTACGAGCAGTACTTC.

The chain combines TRBV28 with TRBJ1-3, with TRBD1 matching over 8 bases. Germline trimming cut 6 bases from V and 4 bases from J; bases unmatched to any gene: 5. Germline loops: CDR1 MDHEN, CDR2 SYDVKM. CDR3 length: 14 residues. In DNA, the CDR3 is TGTGCCAGCAGCTGGACAGGGACCGGAAACACCATATATTTT. Its protein product is CASSWTGTGNTIYF.

The V and J genes are TRBV19 and TRBJ2-2, with D perhaps TRBD1 (6 bases). The CDR3 runs 14 residues. Looked up from germline, CDR1 is LNHDA and CDR2 is SQIVND (reference sequence). The V and J ends lost 7 bases and 2 bases respectively, with 11 bases between them. The CDR3 sequence: CASKGQLNTGELFF. The CDR3 region has the DNA TGTGCCAGTAAGGGACAACTAAACACCGGGGAGCTGTTTTTT.